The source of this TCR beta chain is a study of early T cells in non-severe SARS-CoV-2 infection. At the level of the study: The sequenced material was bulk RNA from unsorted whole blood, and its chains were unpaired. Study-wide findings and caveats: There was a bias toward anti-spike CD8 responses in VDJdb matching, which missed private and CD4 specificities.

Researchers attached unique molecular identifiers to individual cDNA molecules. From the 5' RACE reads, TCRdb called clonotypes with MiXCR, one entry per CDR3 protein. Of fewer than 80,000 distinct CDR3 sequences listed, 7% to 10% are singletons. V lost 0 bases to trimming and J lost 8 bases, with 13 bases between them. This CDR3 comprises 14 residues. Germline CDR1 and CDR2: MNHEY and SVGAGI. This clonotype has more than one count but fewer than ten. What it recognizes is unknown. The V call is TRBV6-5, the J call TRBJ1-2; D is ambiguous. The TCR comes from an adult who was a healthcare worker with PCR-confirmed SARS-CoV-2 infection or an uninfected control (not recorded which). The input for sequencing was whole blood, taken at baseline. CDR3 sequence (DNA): TGTGCCAGCAGTTACTCCCAGGAGGCTTCGGGCTACACCTTC. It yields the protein CASSYSQEASGYTF.